A single sample gave rise to the 30 T cell receptor beta chains below, sequenced in a study of blood T cell repertoires in COVID-19. Produced via immunoSEQ multiplex PCR; TCRdb's table is partial and in-frame only. The table has around 160,000 clones, more than 70% seen once; the top ten hold 2% to 2.5%. The sequenced sample was peripheral blood. The receptor source for this set is a human donor in a cohort sampled during active COVID-19.

V and J are TRBV9 and TRBJ2-5; 7 positions agree with TRBD1. CDR1 and CDR2 (germline): SGDLS, YYNGEE. CDR3 size: 16 residues. The V gene end was trimmed by 0 bases and the J gene end by 0 bases; junction bases not matched to a gene: 5. CDR3 protein: CASSVGTGSDQETQYF. CDR3 nucleotide sequence: TGTGCCAGCAGCGTAGGGACAGGTTCGGACCAAGAGACCCAGTACTTC. Full variable domain (rest looked up from reference TRBV9 and TRBJ2-5): DSGVTQTPKHLITATGQRVTLRCSPRSGDLSVYWYQQSLDQGLQFLIQYYNGEERAKGNILERFSAQQFPDLHSELNLSSLELGDSALYFCASSVGTGSDQETQYFGPGTRLLVL.

The chain links TRBV7-9 to TRBJ1-1; 7 nucleotides align to TRBD1. Per the germline V gene, CDR1 is SEHNR and CDR2 is FQNEAQ (reference sequence). The CDR3 is 16 residues long. The V gene end was trimmed by 5 bases and the J gene end by 3 bases; junction bases not matched to a gene: 12. The CDR3 loop is CASSPKTGPRDTEAFF. The CDR3 DNA reads TGTGCCAGCAGCCCAAAGACAGGGCCCCGAGACACTGAAGCTTTCTTT.

This chain joins TRBV5-1 and TRBJ1-1; D is perhaps TRBD1 (5 bases). Per germline, CDR1 SGHRS and CDR2 YFSETQ. The CDR3 has 14 amino acids. V lost 4 bases and J lost 3, with 13 bases in between. CDR3: CASSRQNQDTEAFF. In DNA, the CDR3 is TGCGCCAGCAGCCGACAGAATCAGGACACTGAAGCTTTCTTT.

This chain joins TRBV9 and TRBJ2-7; 7 nucleotides agree with TRBD2. Germline V gene lookup returns CDR1 SGDLS and CDR2 YYNGEE. The ends lost 3 bases at V and 7 bases at J; junction bases unmatched: 1. CDR3 length: 11 amino acids. The CDR3 here is CASSDGGEQYF. The CDR3, as DNA: TGTGCCAGCAGCGACGGGGGGGAGCAGTACTTC.

This chain joins TRBV7-2 and TRBJ1-1; TRBD1 matches 7 bases. Germline loops: CDR1 SGHTA, CDR2 FQGNSA. The CDR3 has 14 amino acids. The junction had 7 bases not matched to a gene; V was cut back by 5 bases and J by 4 bases. The chain's CDR3 is CASSGTGAVTEAFF. The CDR3 DNA reads as TGTGCCAGCAGCGGAACAGGGGCGGTCACTGAAGCTTTCTTT.

This clone has only one observation. The chain links TRBV7-2 to TRBJ2-7, with 10 bases fitting TRBD1. The V and J ends lost 5 bases and 3 bases, in that order; junction bases with no gene match: 4. The germline V gene has CDR1 SGHTA and CDR2 FQGNSA. This CDR3 has 14 residues. Written as DNA, the CDR3 is TGTGCCAGCAGCCCAGGACAGGGGGGCTACGAGCAGTACTTC. It encodes CASSPGQGGYEQYF.

This chain joins TRBV6-2 or TRBV6-3 and TRBJ2-7; 8 bases map to TRBD2. J gave up 4 bases and V 5 bases, and 4 bases lay outside the gene matches. CDR1 is MNHEY and CDR2 is SVGEGT in the germline V gene. The CDR3 is 13 amino acids. CDR3 sequence reads: CASSTGTRYEQYF. The CDR3 bases are TGTGCCAGCAGTACCGGGACTAGATACGAGCAGTACTTC.

V is TRBV18 and J is TRBJ1-5, with D maybe TRBD1 (5 bases). Trimming took 6 bases from V and 0 from J, leaving 12 bases between them. This CDR3 spans 15 amino acids. CDR1 and CDR2 from the germline V gene are KGHSH and LQKENI. For the CDR3, the DNA is TGTGCCAGCTCTGCGACAGCGAATAGCAATCAGCCCCAGCATTTT. The encoded protein is CASSATANSNQPQHF.

The V and J genes are TRBV11-2 and TRBJ1-1; TRBD1 might be the D (6 bases). V shed 5 bases and J shed 4 bases, with 14 bases lying between them. The CDR3 consists of 14 residues. The germline CDR1 and CDR2 sequences are SGHAT and FQNNGV. This CDR3 reads CASSDRGGVTEAFF. The CDR3 region has the DNA TGTGCCAGCAGCGATCGTGGGGGCGTCACTGAAGCTTTCTTT.

The genes are TRBV7-2 and TRBJ2-5; 7 nucleotides line up with TRBD1. CDR1 and CDR2 (germline): SGHTA, FQGNSA. V lost 2 bases to trimming and J lost 2 bases; unmatched junction nucleotides: 2. The CDR3 contains 14 residues. CDR3 protein: CASSLYRGQETQYF. In nucleotides, the CDR3 is TGTGCCAGCAGCTTATACAGGGGACAAGAGACCCAGTACTTC.

The chain couples TRBV5-1 to TRBJ2-7; the D gene is possibly TRBD2 (6 bases). Germline V gene data show CDR1 as SGHRS and CDR2 as YFSETQ. The CDR3 extends over 14 amino acids. V was clipped by 5 bases and J by 2 bases, with 14 bases between them. The CDR3 DNA is TGCGCCAGCAGACCGAGCGGGCTTCCCTACGAGCAGTACTTC. It specifies CASRPSGLPYEQYF. Combining the CDR3 with reference TRBV5-1 and TRBJ2-7 gives the whole variable domain KAGVTQTPRYLIKTRGQQVTLSCSPISGHRSVSWYQQTPGQGLQFLFEYFSETQRNKGNFPGRFSGRQFSNSRSEMNVSTLELGDSALYLCASRPSGLPYEQYFGPGTRLTVT.

This clone was seen at least ten times. The J gene is TRBJ2-7, the V gene TRBV25-1; D is possibly TRBD2 (5 bases). Germline CDR1 and CDR2: MGHDK and SYGVNS. This CDR3 region has 18 residues. Trimming took off 2 bases at V and 0 bases at J, with 20 bases between the two ends. Here the CDR3 reads CASSEKYEGRWGSYEQYF. CDR3 DNA sequence: TGTGCCAGCAGTGAAAAATATGAGGGAAGGTGGGGCTCCTACGAGCAGTACTTC.

A single count supports this clone. The chain joins TRBV14 to TRBJ2-1, with 14 bases identical to TRBD2. This CDR3 region has 16 residues. V gave up 6 bases and J gave up 9 bases; unmatched junction bases: 10. Germline CDR1 reads SGHDN; CDR2 reads FVKESK. CDR3 protein: CASSRPGLAGVPEQFF. In nucleotides, the CDR3 is TGTGCCAGCAGTCGTCCGGGACTAGCGGGAGTCCCTGAGCAGTTCTTC. The whole variable domain, filled in from reference TRBV14 and TRBJ2-1, reads EAGVTQFPSHSVIEKGQTVTLRCDPISGHDNLYWYRRVMGKEIKFLLHFVKESKQDESGMPNNRFLAERTGGTYSTLKVQPAELEDSGVYFCASSRPGLAGVPEQFFGPGTRLTVL.

The chain combines TRBV7-9 with TRBJ2-2, with D maybe TRBD1 (6 bases). The CDR3 runs to 15 residues. V was cut by 2 bases and J by 6 bases, with 13 bases left in between. Germline CDR1 reads SEHNR; CDR2 reads FQNEAQ (reference sequence). As DNA, the CDR3 is TGTGCCAGCAGCTTACAGGGGCCCGACGCCGGGGAGCTGTTTTTT. Protein: CASSLQGPDAGELFF.

This clone was detected once. The chain couples TRBV5-5 to TRBJ2-2, with 11 nucleotides matching TRBD1. CDR1 is SGHKS and CDR2 is YYEKEE in the germline V gene (reference sequence). Trimming took 4 bases from V and 1 from J; bases not matched to a gene: 9. The CDR3 spans 18 residues. The CDR3 coding sequence is TGTGCCAGCAGCCCCGGACAGGGGGCGTTGGGGAACACCGGGGAGCTGTTTTTT. Encoded protein: CASSPGQGALGNTGELFF.

This chain uses TRBV2 with TRBJ2-2, with D perhaps matching TRBD1 (6 bases). CDR3 length: 16 residues. In germline, CDR1 is SNHLY, CDR2 FYNNEI. V was trimmed by 3 bases and J by 0 bases, leaving 11 bases between them. CDR3 region: CASSEFGTTNTGELFF. CDR3 nucleotide sequence: TGTGCCAGCAGTGAGTTCGGGACAACGAACACCGGGGAGCTGTTTTTT. Drawing the rest from reference TRBV2 and TRBJ2-2, the complete variable domain is EPEVTQTPSHQVTQMGQEVILRCVPISNHLYFYWYRQILGQKVEFLVSFYNNEISEKSEIFDDQFSVERPDGSNFTLKIRSTKLEDSAMYFCASSEFGTTNTGELFFGEGSRLTVL.

The V gene is TRBV5-1, the J gene TRBJ2-3; 12 nucleotides align to TRBD2. The V and J ends lost 0 bases and 5 bases, in that order; junction bases with no gene match: 7. Germline lookup yields CDR1 SGHRS and CDR2 YFSETQ. The CDR3 has 17 amino acids. The CDR3 bases are TGCGCCAGCAGCTTGGCCCTAGCGGGGGGGCAAGGAGATACGCAGTATTTT. This translates into CASSLALAGGQGDTQYF.

This chain joins TRBV7-3 and TRBJ2-3; possibly TRBD2 for D (5 bases). Germline CDR1 is SGHTA and CDR2 is FQGTGA. V was shortened by 1 base and J by 0 bases, with 8 bases between the two germline ends. This CDR3 is built from 15 residues. The CDR3 DNA reads as TGTGCCAGCAGCTTAAATCCGGGGAGCACAGATACGCAGTATTTT. It is translated as CASSLNPGSTDTQYF.

V is TRBV29-1 and J is TRBJ2-3; 8 bases map to TRBD1. The J segment lost 3 bases and the V segment lost 5 bases, leaving 10 bases of the junction unmatched. CDR1 and CDR2 from the germline V gene are SQVTM and ANQGSEA. This CDR3 contains 15 residues. The CDR3 region is CSVLPQGARTDTQYF. The DNA for the CDR3 is TGCAGCGTTTTACCTCAGGGGGCGAGGACAGATACGCAGTATTTT.

The rearrangement uses TRBV28 and TRBJ2-7, with TRBD2 matching 7 bases. Trimming took 3 bases from V and 4 from J; bases not matched to a gene: 12. The V gene's germline CDR1 is MDHEN and CDR2 SYDVKM. There are 16 residues in the CDR3. DNA of the CDR3: TGTGCCAGCAGTTTGGCTTCCGGGACTAATGCTTACGAGCAGTACTTC. Amino acids: CASSLASGTNAYEQYF.

J is TRBJ1-2 and V is TRBV29-1, with a weak D call TRBD1 (6 bases). The CDR3 consists of 14 residues. Looked up from germline, CDR1 is SQVTM and CDR2 is ANQGSEA. Trimming took off 2 bases at V and 8 bases at J, with 18 bases between the two ends. CDR3 protein: CSVESPSGTSGYTF. CDR3 coding DNA: TGCAGCGTTGAATCCCCAAGCGGGACATCAGGCTACACCTTC.

V usage is TRBV7-2 and J usage is TRBJ1-6; 8 nucleotides line up with TRBD1. The CDR3 totals 16 residues. After removal of 2 bases from V and 6 bases from J, the junction contained 6 bases not matched to a gene. CDR1 is SGHTA and CDR2 is FQGNSA in the germline V gene. The CDR3 protein is CASSLMGTGVNSPLHF. In DNA form, the CDR3 reads TGTGCCAGCAGCTTAATGGGGACAGGTGTTAATTCACCCCTCCACTTT.

The rearrangement joins TRBV15 to TRBJ1-4, with D tentatively TRBD1 (6 bases). Germline CDR1 is LNHNV and CDR2 is YYDKDF (reference sequence). The CDR3 consists of 18 residues. The V gene lost 2 bases and the J gene lost 3 bases, with 19 bases spanning the gap. The CDR3 DNA reads as TGTGCCACCAGCAGACGCCAAAACTCACAGGGCTCTAATGAAAAACTGTTTTTT. Translating gives CATSRRQNSQGSNEKLFF.

The chain joins TRBV2 to TRBJ1-3, with 10 bases identical to TRBD1. V lost 7 bases, J lost 7 bases, and 7 bases stayed unmatched. The V gene's germline CDR1 is SNHLY and CDR2 FYNNEI. The CDR3 sequence is 14 residues long. CDR3: CASTRGQGTNTIYF. The CDR3 DNA reads as TGTGCCAGCACCAGGGGACAGGGGACCAACACCATATATTTT.

The rearrangement joins TRBV19 to TRBJ1-1; 8 bases map to TRBD1. With V trimmed by 3 bases and J by 5 bases, 5 bases remained unmatched. The CDR3 totals 14 residues. Germline-derived CDR1 and CDR2 are LNHDA and SQIVND (reference sequence). The CDR3 sequence: CASSIQGAGTEAFF. CDR3 nucleotide sequence: TGTGCCAGTAGTATCCAGGGGGCAGGGACTGAAGCTTTCTTT.

This CDR3 is CATSRSGFTEAFF. CDR3 nucleotides: TGTGCCACCAGCAGATCGGGTTTCACTGAAGCTTTCTTT. The V gene is TRBV15, the J gene TRBJ1-1; D unclear. From germline, CDR1 is LNHNV and CDR2 YYDKDF (reference sequence). This CDR3 is 13 amino acids long. Trimming shortened V by 2 bases and J by 4 bases, and 8 bases separated the two germline ends.

CDR3 in amino acids: CASTVTANYGYTF. The CDR3 region has the DNA TGTGCCAGTACCGTGACAGCGAACTATGGCTACACCTTC. V usage is TRBV19 and J usage is TRBJ1-2; a weak D match, TRBD1 (5 bases). The CDR3 loop spans 13 amino acids. Germline values: CDR1 LNHDA, CDR2 SQIVND (reference sequence). V shed 7 bases and J shed 2 bases, with 11 bases lying between them.

The sample holds one count of this clone. J is TRBJ2-3 and V is TRBV5-6; the D gene is possibly TRBD1 (6 bases). In germline, CDR1 is SGHDT, CDR2 YYEEEE. V was trimmed by 3 bases and J by 3 bases, leaving 11 bases between them. There are 14 residues in the CDR3. CDR3 loop: CASSSQTGTDTQYF. The CDR3 nucleotides are TGTGCCAGCAGCTCACAAACAGGGACAGATACGCAGTATTTT.

A remark on this clone: Other DNA sequences of this sample code for an identical CDR3. The rearrangement links TRBV4-1 to TRBJ2-2, with D possibly being TRBD2 (8 bases). V lost 3 bases to trimming and J lost 5 bases, with 19 bases between them. The CDR3 covers 17 residues. Germline CDR1 reads MGHRA; CDR2 reads YSYEKL. The CDR3 sequence is CASSQRGRGDFTGELFF. For the CDR3, the DNA is TGCGCCAGCAGCCAGAGGGGGCGGGGGGATTTTACCGGGGAGCTGTTTTTT.

The CDR3 protein is CASSLDFTSGRTGELFF. The CDR3 DNA is TGTGCCAGCAGCCTCGACTTCACTAGCGGGAGGACCGGGGAGCTGTTTTTT. The chain has TRBV7-2 and TRBJ2-2, with TRBD2 matching over 12 bases. This CDR3 region has 17 residues. In germline, CDR1 is SGHTA, CDR2 FQGNSA. The V gene end was trimmed by 5 bases and the J gene end by 5 bases; junction bases not matched to a gene: 9. Drawing the rest from reference TRBV7-2 and TRBJ2-2, the complete variable domain is GAGVSQSPSNKVTEKGKDVELRCDPISGHTALYWYRQSLGQGLEFLIYFQGNSAPDKSGLPSDRFSAERTGGSVSTLTIQRTQQEDSAVYLCASSLDFTSGRTGELFFGEGSRLTVL.